Below, one T cell receptor (beta chain) is given with its context. What it recognizes is unknown. Triplicate sorting captured approximately 300,000 cells each from every CD8+ T cell subset. This entry comes from a study of CXCR3-negative and CXCR3-positive naive CD8 T cells. Germline CDR1 and CDR2: MGHDK and SYGVNS. The CDR3 sequence is 12 residues long. UMI-labeled 5' RACE yielded the TRB cDNA libraries. After re-calling the 5' RACE reads, TCRdb lists one entry per CDR3 protein, DNA absent. In all, the sample yields some 53,000 distinct CDR3 sequences. Overall study results and limits: For the naive subsets, surface CD5 was similar, and TCR strength was inferred from TRB CDR3 properties. Compared with CXCR3-negative naive cells, CXCR3-positive naive cells showed more hydrophobic TRB CDR3s. Naive subsets were similarly diverse, while memory CD8+ repertoires were much less diverse. Within a donor, both naive subsets shared TRBV-TRBJ usage, unlike memory cells.

This sequence joins TRBV25-1 and TRBJ2-6. Sequencing input: naive CXCR3+ CD8+ T cells from blood. Subset: CD45RO-CCR7+CD27+CD95- naive CD8+ T cells expressing CXCR3 (TNR3+). The receptor was isolated from a human donor in good health. Some clones in this sample may be carry-over from other donors' samples. The CDR3 region is CAVHSGANVLTF.